These T cell receptor beta chains were read from a single sample in a study of cytomegalovirus exposure and HLA in healthy donors. Sequencing used immunoSEQ multiplex PCR; TCRdb keeps in-frame clones, though not all of them. The sample has fewer than 250,000 clones, 81% seen once. Material: PBMCs. All receptors derive from a man between 35 and 55 years old in good health and CMV-seropositive. The CDR3 runs from the conserved cysteine through the conserved F or W. Fields, in order: J gene, clone size, D gene, V gene, CDR3 protein, CDR3 DNA. The D gene is left open where the match is weak. The size field is filled for only some rows; it gives once, few, many or a size class.

j_gene: TRBJ2-1; abundance: few; d_gene: -; v_gene: TRBV18; CDR3aa: CASSPGEGGSEQFF; CDR3nt: TGTGCCAGCTCACCCGGAGAAGGAGGGAGTGAGCAGTTCTTC
j_gene: TRBJ2-7; abundance: few; d_gene: TRBD2; v_gene: TRBV6-5; CDR3aa: CASSPASGTYEQYF; CDR3nt: TGTGCCAGCAGCCCCGCTAGCGGGACCTACGAGCAGTACTTC
j_gene: TRBJ2-3; abundance: -; d_gene: TRBD2; v_gene: TRBV28; CDR3aa: CASSLWGRAPPDTQYF; CDR3nt: TGTGCCAGCAGTTTATGGGGGAGGGCCCCCCCAGATACGCAGTATTTT
j_gene: TRBJ1-1; abundance: once; d_gene: TRBD1; v_gene: TRBV5-4; CDR3aa: CASSLDQGAVDTEAFF; CDR3nt: TGTGCCAGCAGCTTGGATCAGGGGGCGGTTGACACTGAAGCTTTCTTT
j_gene: TRBJ1-3; abundance: few; d_gene: -; v_gene: TRBV4-1; CDR3aa: CASSEDSGNTIYF; CDR3nt: TGCGCCAGCAGCGAGGATTCTGGAAACACCATATATTTT
j_gene: TRBJ1-1; abundance: -; d_gene: -; v_gene: TRBV15; CDR3aa: CATSRDQTANTEAFF; CDR3nt: TGTGCCACCAGCAGAGATCAGACAGCAAACACTGAAGCTTTCTTT
j_gene: TRBJ2-7; abundance: -; d_gene: TRBD2; v_gene: TRBV6-1; CDR3aa: CASRAGGPYEQYF; CDR3nt: TGTGCCAGCCGAGCGGGAGGGCCCTACGAGCAGTACTTC
j_gene: TRBJ2-7; abundance: -; d_gene: TRBD1; v_gene: TRBV5-1; CDR3aa: CASSLGKDRASYEQYF; CDR3nt: TGCGCCAGCAGCTTGGGGAAGGACAGGGCCTCCTACGAGCAGTACTTC
j_gene: TRBJ2-7; abundance: -; d_gene: TRBD2; v_gene: TRBV2; CDR3aa: CASTLLAGVSYEQYF; CDR3nt: TGTGCCAGCACCCTCTTAGCGGGAGTTTCCTACGAGCAGTACTTC
j_gene: TRBJ1-2; abundance: -; d_gene: -; v_gene: TRBV5-1; CDR3aa: CASSLVAGDGYTF; CDR3nt: TGCGCCAGCAGCTTGGTGGCAGGGGATGGCTACACCTTC
j_gene: TRBJ1-6; abundance: -; d_gene: -; v_gene: TRBV4-1; CDR3aa: CASSQVGDKYNSPLHF; CDR3nt: TGCGCCAGCAGCCAAGTCGGGGATAAGTATAATTCACCCCTCCACTTT
j_gene: TRBJ2-1; abundance: -; d_gene: TRBD2; v_gene: TRBV10-3; CDR3aa: CAISEGSGLAGVGGRRYDEQFF; CDR3nt: TGTGCCATCAGTGAGGGGAGCGGACTAGCGGGAGTAGGCGGTCGCAGATACGATGAGCAGTTCTTC
j_gene: TRBJ2-2; abundance: -; d_gene: -; v_gene: TRBV28; CDR3aa: CASSPRYTGELFF; CDR3nt: TGTGCCAGCAGTCCCCGGTACACCGGGGAGCTGTTTTTT
j_gene: TRBJ2-1; abundance: -; d_gene: -; v_gene: TRBV19; CDR3aa: CASSGSRKETSRLF; CDR3nt: TGTGCCAGTAGTGGAAGCCGCAAAGAAACGAGCAGGCTCTTC
j_gene: TRBJ2-7; abundance: -; d_gene: -; v_gene: TRBV25-1; CDR3aa: CASSNLGFGDSYEQYF; CDR3nt: TGTGCCAGCAGTAATCTTGGGTTCGGGGACTCCTACGAGCAGTACTTC
j_gene: TRBJ2-4; abundance: -; d_gene: -; v_gene: TRBV10-3; CDR3aa: CAISESVGRVGRLAKNIQYF; CDR3nt: TGTGCCATCAGTGAGTCCGTCGGCAGGGTGGGCAGACTAGCCAAAAACATTCAGTACTTC
j_gene: TRBJ1-2; abundance: -; d_gene: TRBD1; v_gene: TRBV6-5; CDR3aa: CASRPGTGGNYGYTF; CDR3nt: TGTGCCAGCAGGCCCGGGACAGGGGGCAACTATGGCTACACCTTC
j_gene: TRBJ2-1; abundance: once; d_gene: -; v_gene: TRBV7-2; CDR3aa: CASSSRTAKGYNEQFF; CDR3nt: TGTGCCAGCAGCTCCCGGACAGCGAAGGGCTACAATGAGCAGTTCTTC
j_gene: TRBJ2-3; abundance: -; d_gene: TRBD2; v_gene: TRBV6-1; CDR3aa: CASSEAPSGGRTDTQYF; CDR3nt: TGTGCCAGCAGTGAAGCGCCCAGCGGGGGGCGCACAGATACGCAGTATTTT
j_gene: TRBJ2-6; abundance: -; d_gene: TRBD1; v_gene: TRBV12-5; CDR3aa: CASGLVGQGSSGANVLTF; CDR3nt: TGTGCTAGTGGTTTGGTAGGACAGGGGAGTTCCGGGGCCAACGTCCTGACTTTC
j_gene: TRBJ2-1; abundance: once; d_gene: TRBD2; v_gene: TRBV19; CDR3aa: CASSIQRGGADEQFF; CDR3nt: TGTGCCAGTAGTATTCAGCGCGGGGGGGCGGATGAGCAGTTCTTC
j_gene: TRBJ2-2; abundance: -; d_gene: -; v_gene: TRBV5-1; CDR3aa: CASSLVQGNTGELFF; CDR3nt: TGCGCCAGCAGCTTGGTGCAGGGGAACACCGGGGAGCTGTTTTTT
j_gene: TRBJ2-2; abundance: -; d_gene: TRBD1; v_gene: TRBV7-9; CDR3aa: CASRSGTGDTGELFF; CDR3nt: TGTGCCAGCAGATCCGGGACAGGAGACACCGGGGAGCTGTTTTTT
j_gene: TRBJ2-4; abundance: -; d_gene: TRBD1; v_gene: TRBV19; CDR3aa: CASSCPPPVRTGADQYF; CDR3nt: TGTGCCAGTAGTTGCCCCCCCCCGGTTCGGACAGGGGCCGATCAGTACTTC
j_gene: TRBJ1-1; abundance: -; d_gene: -; v_gene: TRBV10-2; CDR3aa: CASSERAGMNTEAFF; CDR3nt: TGCGCCAGCAGTGAGAGGGCGGGAATGAACACTGAAGCTTTCTTT
j_gene: TRBJ2-3; abundance: -; d_gene: -; v_gene: TRBV15; CDR3aa: CATSRRTGSISDTQYF; CDR3nt: TGTGCCACCAGCAGACGCACCGGGAGTATCTCAGATACGCAGTATTTT
j_gene: TRBJ2-3; abundance: few; d_gene: TRBD2; v_gene: TRBV10-3; CDR3aa: CAISRTSGSADTQYF; CDR3nt: TGTGCCATCAGTAGGACTAGCGGGAGTGCAGATACGCAGTATTTT
j_gene: TRBJ2-2; abundance: few; d_gene: TRBD2; v_gene: TRBV5-1; CDR3aa: CASSLERAGGRAGELFF; CDR3nt: TGCGCCAGCAGCTTGGAGCGAGCGGGAGGGCGAGCCGGGGAGCTGTTTTTT